A selection of T cell receptor beta chains follows, all from one sample in a study of patients and donors after allogeneic stem cell transplantation. TCRdb itself ran the RT-PCR reads through MiXCR, one entry per CDR3 protein. The sample consists of about a million distinct CDR3 sequences, roughly 18% of them appearing once. Sequencing input: blood, either unsorted or a sorted T cell fraction (not recorded which). The receptors were sampled from a human donor who was either an allogeneic HSCT recipient or a stem cell or donor lymphocyte infusion donor (not recorded which). It is not recorded whose cells these are; they may come from a transplant donor. Both conserved end residues are part of each CDR3. D genes are given only for firm matches. Size values are once, few and many counts, or a class for expanded clones, and some rows have none.

TRBV20-1	14	TRBJ2-1	few	-	CSAPQRVSYNEQFF	TGCAGTGCTCCCCAGCGGGTCTCCTACAATGAGCAGTTCTTC
TRBV1	14	TRBJ1-2	few	-	CTSSQEAVNYGYTF	TGCACCAGCAGCCAAGAGGCGGTTAACTATGGCTACACCTTC
TRBV4-1	15	TRBJ1-2	-	-	CASSQGQDMAYGYTF	TGCGCCAGCAGCCAAGGCCAGGACATGGCTTATGGCTACACCTTC
TRBV20-1	16	TRBJ1-5	few	-	CSARDSRGRGNQPQHF	TGCAGTGCTAGAGATAGCAGGGGAAGGGGCAATCAGCCCCAGCATTTT
TRBV12-3/TRBV12-4	16	TRBJ2-4	few	-	CASSFRGALAKNIQYF	TGTGCCAGCAGTTTCAGGGGGGCACTAGCCAAAAACATTCAGTACTTC
TRBV12-3/TRBV12-4	15	TRBJ2-1	few	-	CASSFVGSNYNEQFF	TGTGCCAGCAGTTTCGTGGGGAGCAACTACAATGAGCAGTTCTTC
TRBV12-3/TRBV12-4	13	TRBJ2-3	-	-	CASRMTGEGTQYF	TGTGCCAGCAGAATGACAGGGGAGGGTACGCAGTATTTT
TRBV20-1	13	TRBJ2-1	few	-	CSARPGLDNEQFF	TGCAGTGCTAGGCCGGGACTCGACAATGAGCAGTTCTTC
TRBV5-1	15	TRBJ1-1	-	-	CASTPDISPGTEAFF	TGCGCCAGCACCCCCGACATCTCCCCGGGGACTGAAGCTTTCTTT
TRBV20-1	15	TRBJ2-4	few	TRBD1	CSAATRTGAKNIQYF	TGCAGTGCTGCCACCCGGACAGGGGCCAAAAACATTCAGTACTTC
TRBV4-1	15	TRBJ1-3	many	-	CASSQVRASENTIYF	TGCGCCAGCAGCCAAGTCCGGGCCTCAGAAAACACCATATATTTT
TRBV12-3/TRBV12-4	13	TRBJ2-7	many	TRBD1	CASSTDRDYEQYF	TGTGCCAGCAGTACGGACAGGGACTACGAGCAGTACTTC
TRBV9	15	TRBJ1-5	few	TRBD1	CASSPTGGTKQPQHF	TGTGCCAGCAGCCCGACAGGGGGTACGAAGCAGCCCCAGCATTTT
TRBV29-1	15	TRBJ2-1	-	-	CSAAGSTGSYNEQFF	TGCAGCGCCGCCGGGTCGACAGGCTCCTACAATGAGCAGTTCTTC
TRBV11-2	18	TRBJ2-3	-	TRBD2	CASSFSPMGLAAGDTQYF	TGTGCCAGCAGTTTCAGCCCCATGGGACTAGCGGCTGGGGATACGCAGTATTTT
TRBV3-1	12	TRBJ2-1	-	-	CASSQVAFEQFF	TGTGCCAGCAGCCAAGTAGCGTTTGAGCAGTTCTTC
TRBV4-3	15	TRBJ2-7	-	TRBD1	CASSQFSGTGYEQYF	TGCGCCAGCAGCCAGTTCTCCGGGACAGGCTACGAGCAGTACTTC
TRBV20-1	13	TRBJ1-1	many	-	CSAQGRKNTEAFF	TGCAGTGCCCAGGGACGGAAGAACACTGAAGCTTTCTTT
TRBV20-1	15	TRBJ1-2	-	-	CSARDRGRANYGYTF	TGCAGTGCTAGAGATAGAGGCCGAGCTAACTATGGCTACACCTTC
TRBV11-1	15	TRBJ2-4	few	TRBD1	CASSLDGTGKNIQYF	TGTGCCAGCAGCTTAGACGGGACAGGGAAAAACATTCAGTACTTC
TRBV5-1	15	TRBJ1-5	many	-	CASSLQGGGNQPQHF	TGCGCCAGCAGCTTACAGGGTGGGGGCAATCAGCCCCAGCATTTT
TRBV4-2	13	TRBJ1-1	many	-	CASSQVVNTEAFF	TGCGCCAGCAGCCAAGTGGTGAACACTGAAGCTTTCTTT
TRBV7-6	16	TRBJ1-2	-	-	CASSPSLVAGLGGYTF	TGTGCCAGCAGCCCCAGCCTCGTTGCGGGTCTTGGTGGCTACACCTTC
TRBV29-1	12	TRBJ2-2	-	-	CSSSRNTGELFF	TGCAGCTCCTCCCGTAACACCGGGGAGCTGTTTTTT
TRBV28	14	TRBJ1-2	-	-	CASAILGGPAGYTF	TGTGCCAGCGCAATCCTGGGAGGTCCCGCTGGCTACACCTTC
TRBV7-8	17	TRBJ2-1	-	TRBD2	CASSPGWTSGTYNEQFF	TGTGCCAGCAGCCCAGGTTGGACTAGCGGGACTTACAATGAGCAGTTCTTC
TRBV6-6	13	TRBJ2-7	once	TRBD1	CASTGQGAGEQYF	TGTGCCAGCACTGGACAGGGGGCGGGCGAGCAGTACTTC
TRBV20-1	16	TRBJ2-6	few	TRBD2	CSAMTSGNSGANVLTF	TGCAGTGCGATGACTAGCGGGAACTCTGGGGCCAACGTCCTGACTTTC
TRBV20-1	14	TRBJ1-5	few	-	CSARYGGLNQPQHF	TGCAGTGCTAGATACGGGGGCCTCAATCAGCCCCAGCATTTT
TRBV12-3/TRBV12-4	11	TRBJ2-5	few	-	CASKERETQYF	TGTGCCAGCAAGGAGCGGGAGACCCAGTACTTC
TRBV11-2	15	TRBJ2-7	-	TRBD1	CASSLPGTGAYEQYF	TGTGCCAGCAGCCTGCCCGGGACAGGGGCTTACGAGCAGTACTTC
TRBV28	13	TRBJ1-2	-	-	CASSLRQVGGYTF	TGTGCCAGCAGTTTACGACAGGTTGGAGGCTACACCTTC
TRBV20-1	14	TRBJ1-6	few	TRBD1	CSARVGQNNSPLHF	TGCAGTGCTCGGGTGGGACAGAATAATTCACCCCTCCACTTT
TRBV5-1	16	TRBJ1-4	few	TRBD1	CASSTGQTTTNEKLFF	TGCGCCAGCAGCACGGGACAGACTACAACTAATGAAAAACTGTTTTTT
TRBV2	15	TRBJ2-3	-	-	CASPDASNGTDTQYF	TGTGCCAGCCCAGACGCATCTAACGGCACAGATACGCAGTATTTT
TRBV4-2	16	TRBJ2-1	-	TRBD2	CASSQELAGIGNEQFF	TGTGCCAGCAGCCAAGAACTAGCGGGAATCGGGAATGAGCAGTTCTTC
TRBV4-1	13	TRBJ2-1	-	-	CASSRPLLIEQFF	TGCGCCAGCAGCCGCCCCCTACTGATTGAGCAGTTCTTC
TRBV29-1	16	TRBJ1-2	few	-	CSVEDARGLMSDGYTF	TGCAGCGTTGAAGATGCGAGGGGATTGATGTCGGATGGCTACACCTTC
TRBV6-2/TRBV6-3	13	TRBJ2-7	few	-	CASSYRTHYEQYF	TGTGCCAGCAGTTATAGGACACACTACGAGCAGTACTTC
TRBV29-1	13	TRBJ1-2	few	-	CSVSGTGVIGYTF	TGCAGCGTAAGCGGGACTGGGGTAATTGGCTACACCTTC
TRBV5-1	16	TRBJ2-2	-	-	CASNTAGYPNTGELFF	TGCGCCAGCAACACGGCGGGGTACCCTAACACCGGGGAGCTGTTTTTT
TRBV18	16	TRBJ1-6	-	TRBD1	CASSTGTGLFNSPLHF	TGTGCCAGCTCTACCGGGACAGGGCTCTTTAATTCACCCCTCCACTTT
TRBV20-1	14	TRBJ1-5	few	-	CSARMGVGNQPQHF	TGCAGTGCTAGAATGGGGGTCGGGAACCAGCCCCAGCATTTT
TRBV20-1	14	TRBJ2-1	few	-	CSASTTSSYNEQFF	TGCAGTGCCTCAACTACCAGCTCCTACAATGAGCAGTTCTTC
TRBV27	17	TRBJ1-5	few	-	CASSSSGGPYSNQPQHF	TGTGCCAGCAGTTCCTCAGGTGGACCGTATAGCAATCAGCCCCAGCATTTT
TRBV7-9	9	TRBJ2-7	few	-	CASSDRRDF	TGTGCCAGCAGTGACAGGAGGGACTTC
TRBV4-3	14	TRBJ1-4	-	-	CTSSHLGDTEKLFF	TGCACCAGCAGCCACTTGGGGGATACGGAAAAACTGTTTTTT
TRBV4-3	16	TRBJ2-1	many	TRBD2	CASSQEAGSSYNEQFF	TGCGCCAGCAGCCAAGAAGCGGGGTCTTCCTACAATGAGCAGTTCTTC
TRBV20-1	15	TRBJ1-5	few	-	CSARSPGVVNQPQHF	TGCAGTGCTAGATCCCCGGGGGTGGTCAATCAGCCCCAGCATTTT
TRBV24-1	15	TRBJ2-3	few	-	CATSDSGTPTDTQYF	TGTGCCACCAGTGATTCCGGGACTCCCACAGATACGCAGTATTTT
TRBV3-1	15	TRBJ2-5	-	TRBD2	CASSQPTSGVETQYF	TGTGCCAGCAGCCAACCTACTAGCGGCGTGGAGACCCAGTACTTC
TRBV20-1	13	TRBJ2-7	few	TRBD2	CSAGAGGSYEQYF	TGCAGTGCAGGAGCGGGGGGGTCCTACGAGCAGTACTTC
TRBV2	14	TRBJ1-2	few	-	CASSDLRTTRDYTF	TGTGCCAGCAGTGACTTACGGACAACACGGGACTACACCTTC